This T cell receptor (beta chain) is drawn from a study of T cell responses to AZD1222 COVID-19 vaccine (dated by TCRdb to 2020 to 2022). Regarding the study in general: AZD1222 recipients given second doses at about 4 weeks or at about 12 weeks were pooled, since spike-specific TCR depth and breadth were not found to differ between the two schedules. A total of approximately 230 trial participants underwent TCR sequencing, of whom about 210 received two doses of AZD1222 and some 26 received two doses of the MenACWY control vaccine. Trial participants were enrolled by age into subgroups of 18-55, 56-69 and 70-plus years, and approximately 150, 30 and 60 TCR-sequenced participants, respectively, were included in these subgroups. Broader findings and caveats from the paper: Because no day 14 peak-response samples were available, repertoires were characterized only after the peak T cell response. After two AZD1222 doses, spike-specific TCR breadth and depth were significantly higher than at day 0 and than in MenACWY recipients. Participants were mostly white British and included more females than males, and it was suggested by the authors that clonal diversity may have been underestimated. Nearly half of unique spike-specific TCRs reportedly recognized epitopes outside regions mutated in the B.1.351 and B.1.1.7 variants. The 56-69-year group was small, and its depth increase did not reach significance, likely because of low power. Only a handful of AZD1222 recipients were SARS-CoV-2 seropositive at baseline, limiting conclusions about previously exposed vaccinees. Vaccine-associated CD4 TCRs spanned the whole spike protein, with dominant responses in regions 160-218 and 743-854.

In the germline V gene, CDR1 corresponds to MDHEN and CDR2 to SYDVKM. Counted from cysteine to phenylalanine, this CDR3 has 15 amino acids. Solely the CDR3 DNA is kept, with 45 bases framed from the first base. V is clipped by 5 bases and J by 0 bases, and the sequence between their germline boundaries is 11 bases long. Sample time point, as interpreted from the label and publication: baseline before first vaccination. Samples from vaccinated people were obtained from the UK trials COV001 and COV002, which included a single-blind randomized controlled phase 2/3 trial of AZD1222 (ChAdOx1 nCoV-19) in healthy adults. Trial participant PBMC samples were collected at day 0 and day 28 after the second dose for TCRbeta chain sequencing. About this clone: Its binding antigen is unknown. No base quality values were provided; no much bigger clone lies one nucleotide off.

The CDR3 regions of human TCRbeta chains were subjected to immunosequencing. Regarding the original processing steps: TCRs in the repertoires were matched against a reference library of SARS-CoV-2-specific TCRs that had been generated with the MIRA antigen-specificity platform. Breadth was defined as the fraction of unique TCRs that were SARS-CoV-2-associated, and depth was defined as the fraction of total T cells that were SARS-CoV-2-associated. Using the MIRA data, every spike-specific TCR was mapped to the spike region that the TCR reacted to and assigned to either a CD4 or a CD8 class. Log10-transformed breadth and depth values were compared by one-way ANOVA with Sidak's multiple comparisons tests. Imported from immuneACCESS, the table was reduced by TCRdb to in-frame sequences with V and J called. These copies leave out some clones; in studies compared against another copy, an unresolved V gene accounts for under half, and the cause of the remainder is not known. V, J and clone size are those of that table, while D and trimming were read from the DNA. The sample table holds fewer than 150,000 clones, of which about 90% were seen once. The ten biggest clones cover 11% to 15% of the sample.

The TCR comes from an adult in good health. This material consisted of peripheral blood, taken on day 0 of AZD1222 vaccination. Recombination connected TRBV28 to TRBJ1-3, with the D gene not clear enough to name. The nucleotide sequence is TGTGCCAGCAGTCCACACGGGAGCTCTGGAAACACCATATATTTT. It translates to CASSPHGSSGNTIYF.